The 6 T cell receptor beta chains listed next were all sequenced from one sample in a study of T cell responses to AZD1222 COVID-19 vaccine (dated by TCRdb to the early 2020s). To prepare the library, the immunoSEQ multiplex PCR assay was applied. In its TCRdb copy, this immuneACCESS table keeps in-frame sequences only and misses some clones. Where compared with another copy, unresolved V genes explain less than half of these, and the others have no known cause. In all, the sample holds roughly 180,000 clones, and about 90% of those were seen once. The top ten clones comprise approximately 1.2% of the sample. This specimen's time point label, interpreted: about 28 days (+/-7) after the second vaccine dose. Sequenced material: peripheral blood, taken 28 days after the second AZD1222 dose. These receptors all come from an adult who received the AZD1222 COVID-19 vaccine.

This clone is a singleton in its sample. The V and J genes are TRBV6-5 and TRBJ2-1; 8 bases agree with TRBD2. Germline V gene data show CDR1 as MNHEY and CDR2 as SVGAGI. J lost 3 bases, V lost 2 bases, and 6 bases had no gene match. CDR3 length equals 16 residues. The CDR3 protein is CASSYDPGLGYNEQFF. CDR3 bases: TGTGCCAGCAGTTACGATCCGGGACTAGGCTACAATGAGCAGTTCTTC.

The chain employs TRBV21-1 and TRBJ1-2; the D segment call TRBD1 is taken from the table without a DNA check. TRBV21-1 is annotated as a pseudogene. The CDR3 totals 16 residues. In DNA, the CDR3 is TGTGCCAGCAGCAAAGATGGGACAGGGGTGGCCTATGGCTACACCTTC. It encodes CASSKDGTGVAYGYTF.

The chain is built from TRBV3-1 (or the pseudogene TRBV3-2) and TRBJ2-1; 7 positions agree with TRBD2. Per the germline V gene, CDR1 is LGHDT and CDR2 is YNNKEL (reference sequence). V shed 4 bases, J shed 6 bases, and the junction held 12 bases outside the gene matches. The CDR3 has 16 amino acids. CDR3 DNA sequence: TGTGCCAGCAGCCGCCGGACTAGTTCGTCGGGCAATGAGCAGTTCTTC. Translating gives CASSRRTSSSGNEQFF.

Points on this clone: The junction departs from germline at one end; a sequencing error may be responsible. The gene calls are TRBV11-2 and TRBJ1-2; no definite D call. This CDR3 contains 13 residues. Looked up from germline, CDR1 is SGHAT and CDR2 is FQNNGV. CDR3 amino acids: CASSPDLLYDYTF. The CDR3 DNA sequence: TGTGCCAGCAGCCCAGACCTACTATATGACTACACCTTC.

CDR3 coding DNA: TGTGCCAGCAGCCCTAAGGTCGGGGAAGCGGGGGAGCTGTTTTTT. Amino acids: CASSPKVGEAGELFF. This chain links TRBV4-2 with TRBJ1-3; possibly TRBD2 for D (5 bases). The J call may not be correct, given that the DNA end is closer to TRBJ2-2. Germline CDR1 is LGHNA and CDR2 is YNFKEQ. The length of the CDR3 is 15 residues.

The CDR3 region is CASGNLPGQGERGPVDYGYTF. CDR3 coding DNA: TGTGCTAGTGGCAACCTCCCGGGACAGGGGGAGAGGGGGCCCGTGGACTATGGCTACACCTTC. This chain connects TRBV12-5 to TRBJ1-2, with 11 bases that match TRBD1. There are 21 residues in the CDR3. Germline V CDR1 and CDR2: LGHNT, FRNRAP. V was clipped by 6 bases and J by 3 bases; unmatched bases: 24.